This TCR beta chain was retrieved from a study of cytomegalovirus exposure and HLA in healthy donors. For the study at large: As an earlier analysis found, roughly 170 million T cells yielded over 95 million unique TCR beta sequences.

Turning to this clone: No antigen is known for it.

Those who donated were healthy bone marrow donors. In the PCR, 60 Vbeta and 13 Jbeta primers were used. This table comes from immunoSEQ multiplex PCR, and its TCRdb copy is limited to in-frame clones, with some not included. The sample has 150,000 or so clones, roughly 81% seen once. The study's findings and limits: Rarity held for most TCR sequences, but there were some public TCRs that occurred in many donors. In vitro experiments confirmed that a few CMV-associated chains were specific for CMV antigens.

This CDR3 spans 12 amino acids. V dropped 4 bases and J dropped 7 bases, with 8 bases sitting between them. Germline CDR1 and CDR2: SGHAT and FQNNGV. The V call is TRBV11-2, the J call TRBJ1-3; the D is unclear. Sequenced material: PBMCs. The receptor's source is a woman aged 18-35 years in good health and CMV-seropositive. The CDR3 sequence: CASSSTRNTIYF. CDR3 DNA: TGTGCCAGCAGCTCTACGAGGAACACCATATATTTT.